Below, one T cell receptor (beta chain) is given with its context. Here immunoSEQ multiplex PCR was the method, and the copy in TCRdb shows in-frame clones only, minus some. This sample has about 26,000 clones; about nine tenths occur once, and the top ten carry 6.5% to 8%. The sample comes from a study of blood T cell repertoires in COVID-19. The sequenced sample was peripheral blood. This receptor was identified in a human donor in a cohort sampled during active COVID-19.

The CDR3 nucleotides are TGTGCCAGCTCCAGGGCATTGAACACTGAAGCTTTCTTT. Its translation: CASSRALNTEAFF. The chain couples TRBV6-5 to TRBJ1-1, with a weak D call TRBD1 (5 bases). The CDR3 loop spans 13 amino acids. The V gene lost 8 bases and the J gene lost 0 bases, with 10 bases spanning the gap. Germline V gene lookup returns CDR1 MNHEY and CDR2 SVGAGI.